Listed below are T cell receptor beta chains from one sample, sequenced in a study of response to subunit inactivated influenza vaccine. TCRdb redid the calling of the RT-PCR reads with MiXCR, one entry per CDR3 protein. The repertoire includes about 300,000 distinct CDR3 sequences, over 20% of them detected once, and about a tenth sits in the top ten. The sequencing here drew on PBMCs from blood, taken about 20 months after vaccination. These receptors were obtained from a man aged 45-69 years who received an inactivated influenza vaccine. Both conserved end residues are part of each CDR3. The order of the fields is clone size, J gene, D gene, V gene, CDR3 protein, CDR3 DNA. A D gene is named only where the DNA matches it firmly. Size tells how often a clone was seen (once, few, many) or the class of an expanded clone, and some rows leave it out.

size: few; J: TRBJ1-2; D: -; V: TRBV4-1; CDR3: CASSQVETVLDYGYTF; DNA: TGCGCCAGCAGCCAAGTGGAGACGGTGCTTGATTATGGCTACACCTTC
size: few; J: TRBJ1-4; D: -; V: TRBV20-1; CDR3: CSARGVQASEKLFF; DNA: TGCAGTGCTAGAGGGGTACAAGCGAGTGAAAAACTGTTTTTT
size: once; J: TRBJ1-5; D: -; V: TRBV18; CDR3: CASSLEFSNQPQHF; DNA: TGTGCCAGCTCACTAGAGTTTAGCAATCAGCCCCAGCATTTT
size: few; J: TRBJ2-7; D: -; V: TRBV7-2; CDR3: CASSLGGKIYEQYF; DNA: TGTGCCAGCAGCTTAGGAGGGAAGATCTACGAGCAGTACTTC
size: few; J: TRBJ2-2; D: -; V: TRBV7-2; CDR3: CASSSSRENTGELFF; DNA: TGTGCCAGCAGCTCTAGCCGAGAGAACACCGGGGAGCTGTTTTTT
size: few; J: TRBJ1-1; D: TRBD1; V: TRBV20-1; CDR3: CSAVNNRGYTEAFF; DNA: TGCAGTGCGGTTAACAACAGGGGATACACTGAAGCTTTCTTT
size: -; J: TRBJ1-5; D: -; V: TRBV6-1; CDR3: CASSTQGQLPNQPQHF; DNA: TGTGCCAGCAGTACCCAGGGTCAATTACCTAATCAGCCCCAGCATTTT
size: -; J: TRBJ1-1; D: -; V: TRBV7-8; CDR3: CASSWTPGKRLAEAFF; DNA: TGTGCCAGCAGCTGGACCCCGGGGAAAAGACTGGCTGAAGCTTTCTTT
size: few; J: TRBJ2-1; D: TRBD2; V: TRBV5-1; CDR3: CASSMNPGLAYNEQFF; DNA: TGCGCCAGCAGCATGAACCCGGGACTAGCCTACAATGAGCAGTTCTTC
size: many; J: TRBJ1-3; D: -; V: TRBV11-3; CDR3: CASSLVASAPAGNTIYF; DNA: TGTGCCAGCAGCTTAGTTGCCTCTGCGCCCGCTGGAAACACCATATATTTT
size: few; J: TRBJ1-1; D: -; V: TRBV20-1; CDR3: CSAPTMNTEAFF; DNA: TGCAGTGCGCCAACTATGAACACTGAAGCTTTCTTT
size: -; J: TRBJ2-1; D: TRBD2; V: TRBV6-5; CDR3: CASSWSDPLGLYNEQFF; DNA: TGTGCCAGCAGTTGGTCAGATCCATTGGGACTATACAATGAGCAGTTCTTC
size: -; J: TRBJ2-7; D: TRBD2; V: TRBV6-2/TRBV6-3; CDR3: CASSLAGGRRYEQYF; DNA: TGTGCCAGCAGCCTAGCGGGAGGGCGGAGATACGAGCAGTACTTC
size: few; J: TRBJ2-1; D: TRBD2; V: TRBV2; CDR3: CASNRLAGGSYEQFF; DNA: TGTGCCAGCAACCGACTAGCGGGAGGGAGTTATGAGCAGTTCTTC
size: many; J: TRBJ1-2; D: -; V: TRBV20-1; CDR3: CSALPSNSYGYTF; DNA: TGCAGTGCCCTCCCCTCAAATTCCTATGGCTACACCTTC
size: -; J: TRBJ2-1; D: TRBD2; V: TRBV3-1; CDR3: CASRLTAGDNEQFF; DNA: TGTGCCAGCAGACTCACCGCGGGGGACAATGAGCAGTTCTTC
size: many; J: TRBJ2-5; D: -; V: TRBV12-3/TRBV12-4; CDR3: CASSFSGTQYF; DNA: TGTGCCAGCAGTTTTTCGGGGACCCAGTACTTC
size: few; J: TRBJ1-5; D: TRBD1; V: TRBV7-2; CDR3: CASSTRTGINQPQHF; DNA: TGTGCCAGCAGCACTAGGACAGGGATCAATCAGCCCCAGCATTTT
size: few; J: TRBJ2-1; D: TRBD2; V: TRBV6-5; CDR3: CASSYSWRGGSYNEQFF; DNA: TGTGCCAGCAGTTACTCGTGGCGGGGGGGCTCCTACAATGAGCAGTTCTTC
size: -; J: TRBJ1-2; D: -; V: TRBV19; CDR3: CASSILQRPLYGYTF; DNA: TGTGCCAGTAGTATTTTACAGCGTCCTCTTTATGGCTACACCTTC
size: -; J: TRBJ2-1; D: TRBD1; V: TRBV28; CDR3: CASSFSSTGAYRGNNEQFF; DNA: TGTGCCAGCAGTTTTTCTAGCACTGGCGCATACAGGGGAAACAATGAGCAGTTCTTC
size: -; J: TRBJ2-3; D: -; V: TRBV10-3; CDR3: CAISPGGQKDTDTQYF; DNA: TGTGCCATCAGTCCTGGTGGACAAAAAGACACAGATACGCAGTATTTT
size: few; J: TRBJ1-1; D: -; V: TRBV9; CDR3: CASTVGQAMNTEAFF; DNA: TGTGCCAGCACGGTGGGGCAGGCAATGAACACTGAAGCTTTCTTT
size: few; J: TRBJ2-1; D: TRBD2; V: TRBV7-2; CDR3: CASRPQVGLAENEQFF; DNA: TGTGCCAGCCGACCCCAAGTCGGGCTAGCGGAGAATGAGCAGTTCTTC